This TCR beta chain stems from a study of blood T cell repertoires in COVID-19. Study context: Whether acute or convalescent, the COVID-19 samples came from the United States, Italy and Spain. Sample material is recorded as cDNA or gDNA derived from T cells, B-cell-depleted T cells, or PBMCs.

Trimming took off 5 bases at V and 2 bases at J, with 18 bases between the two ends. The CDR3 contains 16 residues. CDR1 is SGHVS, CDR2 FQNEAQ, per germline. Profiled with immunoSEQ multiplex PCR; TCRdb holds only in-frame clones, not every one. The sample has approximately 250,000 clones; about 85% are singletons. This chain connects TRBV7-8 to TRBJ2-5; TRBD1 is a possible D gene (6 bases). The TCR comes from a man aged 55 to 70 with acute or convalescent COVID-19. Sequencing was done on a sample of peripheral blood. The CDR3 spells CASSVAITGKQETQYF. In DNA, the CDR3 is TGTGCCAGCAGCGTGGCTATTACAGGGAAACAAGAGACCCAGTACTTC.